The 27 T cell receptor beta chains in this list originate from one sample, sequenced in a study of blood T cell repertoires in COVID-19. The protocol was immunoSEQ multiplex PCR, while the TCRdb copy is restricted to in-frame clones and leaves out a portion. The sample consists of 250,000 to 350,000 clones, about nine tenths of them appearing once. Sequencing was done on a sample of peripheral blood. The receptors here all came from a woman between 45 and 60 years old with COVID-19, enrolled during active disease.

The rearrangement joins TRBV9 to TRBJ2-7; TRBD2 matches at 12 bases. This CDR3 comprises 18 residues. Germline CDR1 and CDR2: SGDLS and YYNGEE. After removal of 0 bases from V and 1 base from J, the junction contained 8 bases not matched to a gene. This CDR3 is CASSVAPGGTSGSYEQYF. DNA of the CDR3: TGTGCCAGCAGCGTAGCTCCCGGTGGGACTAGCGGGTCCTACGAGCAGTACTTC.

Only one count was recorded for this clone. This chain uses TRBV19 with TRBJ1-1; TRBD1 matches at 10 bases. CDR1 is LNHDA, CDR2 SQIVND, per germline (reference sequence). V lost 8 bases, J lost 8 bases, and 8 bases stayed unmatched. The CDR3 length is 13 residues. CDR3 in amino acids: CASADRGYVEAFF. The CDR3 region has the DNA TGTGCCAGTGCGGACAGGGGGTATGTAGAAGCTTTCTTT.

The gene calls are TRBV3-1 (or the pseudogene TRBV3-2) and TRBJ1-1; no clear D. CDR1 is LGHDT and CDR2 is YNNKEL in the germline V gene (reference sequence). The V and J ends lost 4 bases and 1 base respectively, with 4 bases between them. This CDR3 spans 12 amino acids. In nucleotides, the CDR3 is TGTGCCAGCAGCCCGAGGAACACTGAAGCTTTCTTT. Protein product: CASSPRNTEAFF.

The genes are TRBV19 and TRBJ2-7; 14 bases map to TRBD2. CDR3 length: 20 residues. From germline, CDR1 is LNHDA and CDR2 SQIVND (reference sequence). The V gene end was trimmed by 6 bases and the J gene end by 4 bases; junction bases not matched to a gene: 20. Written as DNA, the CDR3 is TGTGCCAGTAGCGTTATTCGCTCCGGGACTAGCGGGAGAAGGCAATACGAGCAGTACTTC. Translation gives CASSVIRSGTSGRRQYEQYF.

V is TRBV5-6 and J is TRBJ2-1; the D gene is possibly TRBD2 (5 bases). V was pared by 3 bases and J by 7 bases, with 11 bases between. Germline-derived CDR1 and CDR2 are SGHDT and YYEEEE. This CDR3 region has 13 residues. CDR3 amino acids: CASSSTLGNEQFF. For the CDR3, the DNA is TGTGCCAGCAGCTCTACACTAGGAAATGAGCAGTTCTTC.

This chain joins TRBV6-5 and TRBJ2-5; perhaps TRBD2 as D (5 bases). This CDR3 comprises 15 residues. Germline loops: CDR1 MNHEY, CDR2 SVGAGI. Trimming shortened V by 6 bases and J by 1 base, and 15 bases separated the two germline ends. CDR3 sequence reads: CASRATLATQETQYF. Here the CDR3 DNA reads TGTGCCAGCAGAGCTACCTTAGCGACCCAAGAGACCCAGTACTTC.

The chain combines TRBV18 with TRBJ2-2; D is undetermined. This CDR3 contains 15 residues. Deletions cut 3 bases from V and 1 base from J, with 9 bases between. From germline, CDR1 is KGHSH and CDR2 LQKENI. The CDR3 spells CASSPSPGNTGELFF. Written as DNA, the CDR3 is TGTGCCAGCTCACCGTCCCCAGGGAACACCGGGGAGCTGTTTTTT. Drawing the rest from reference TRBV18 and TRBJ2-2, the complete variable domain is NAGVMQNPRHLVRRRGQEARLRCSPMKGHSHVYWYRQLPEEGLKFMVYLQKENIIDESGMPKERFSAEFPKEGPSILRIQQVVRGDSAAYFCASSPSPGNTGELFFGEGSRLTVL.

The chain combines TRBV29-1 with TRBJ1-6; D is unclear. V gave up 5 bases and J gave up 5 bases, with 10 bases separating them. The CDR3 consists of 13 residues. In germline, CDR1 is SQVTM, CDR2 ANQGSEA. The CDR3 DNA reads TGCAGCGTTAGTCCAGATCATAATTCACCCCTCCACTTT. This codes for CSVSPDHNSPLHF.

J is TRBJ2-1 and V is TRBV29-1; tentatively, D is TRBD1 (5 bases). The length of the CDR3 is 13 residues. The V gene's germline CDR1 is SQVTM and CDR2 ANQGSEA. V was cut by 0 bases and J by 15 bases, with 18 bases left in between. The CDR3 loop reads CSVEDLSGSIRFF. In DNA form, the CDR3 reads TGCAGCGTTGAAGATCTATCAGGGTCGATTCGGTTCTTC.

This chain connects TRBV19 to TRBJ2-4; possibly TRBD1 for D (6 bases). The CDR3 is 16 residues long. V dropped 3 bases and J dropped 4 bases, with 16 bases sitting between them. Germline-derived CDR1 and CDR2 are LNHDA and SQIVND (reference sequence). The CDR3 spells CASSMGPQGLKNIQYF. The CDR3 DNA is TGTGCCAGTAGTATGGGCCCACAGGGTCTTAAAAACATTCAGTACTTC.

The V gene is TRBV24-1, the J gene TRBJ2-7, with 10 bases fitting TRBD2. Germline V gene lookup returns CDR1 KGHDR and CDR2 SFDVKD. The CDR3 runs to 13 residues. J lost 4 bases, V lost 6 bases, and 2 bases had no gene match. Here the CDR3 reads CATSPSGSYEQYF. The CDR3 region has the DNA TGTGCCACCAGTCCTAGCGGGAGTTACGAGCAGTACTTC.

The J gene is TRBJ2-1, the V gene TRBV23-1; 8 bases align to TRBD1. TRBV23-1 is an open reading frame whose function is uncertain. The CDR3 is 15 residues long. The V gene end was trimmed by 6 bases and the J gene end by 9 bases; junction bases not matched to a gene: 13. CDR3 DNA: TGCGCCAGCAGAAGGCCAATCAGGGGGCAGGGTGAGCAGTTCTTC. Protein sequence: CASRRPIRGQGEQFF.

The chain has TRBV6-5 and TRBJ2-1; D possibly corresponds to TRBD2 (6 bases). The CDR3 is 14 residues long. Trimming stripped 9 bases from V and 0 bases from J, with 12 bases between. The germline CDR1 and CDR2 sequences are MNHEY and SVGAGI. The CDR3 spells CASRLGGSYNEQFF. The CDR3 DNA reads as TGTGCCAGTCGGTTGGGGGGCTCCTACAATGAGCAGTTCTTC.

The V and J genes are TRBV7-2 and TRBJ2-7, with D possibly being TRBD1 (5 bases). Germline lookup yields CDR1 SGHTA and CDR2 FQGNSA. The CDR3 runs 13 residues. V shed 5 bases and J shed 3 bases, with 11 bases lying between them. The DNA for the CDR3 is TGTGCCAGCAGCCTAAGGGGCGGCTACGAGCAGTACTTC. Amino acids: CASSLRGGYEQYF.

CDR3 nucleotides: TGTGCCAGTATTGGGTCCCGGGACAGGGACTATGGCTACACCTTC. Residues: CASIGSRDRDYGYTF. The chain carries TRBV19 and TRBJ1-2; 9 bases align to TRBD1. Trimming cost V 7 bases and J 3 bases; bases outside gene matches: 9. Germline V gene lookup returns CDR1 LNHDA and CDR2 SQIVND (reference sequence). The CDR3 runs to 15 residues.

The table lists this clone with a few counts. J is TRBJ1-1 and V is TRBV7-2, with a tentative D call TRBD1 (6 bases). Trimming took 0 bases from V and 3 from J, leaving 11 bases between them. Germline V gene data show CDR1 as SGHTA and CDR2 as FQGNSA. This CDR3 is 15 amino acids long. The CDR3 protein is CASSLAGGGYTEAFF. In nucleotides, the CDR3 is TGTGCCAGCAGCTTAGCTGGGGGGGGCTACACTGAAGCTTTCTTT.

The V call is TRBV25-1, the J call TRBJ1-2; TRBD1 might be the D (5 bases). There are 15 residues in the CDR3. The V gene's germline CDR1 is MGHDK and CDR2 SYGVNS. Deletions cut 2 bases from V and 2 bases from J, with 12 bases between. CDR3 nucleotide sequence: TGTGCCAGCAGTGAAGCGGGACCGGGAAACTATGGCTACACCTTC. Translation gives CASSEAGPGNYGYTF.

This chain connects TRBV5-1 to TRBJ2-5, with D tentatively TRBD2 (5 bases). The CDR3 has 15 residues. CDR1 SGHRS and CDR2 YFSETQ come from the germline V gene. V lost 0 bases and J lost 5, with 14 bases in between. CDR3 amino acids: CASSLEPWAGETQYF. For the CDR3, the DNA is TGCGCCAGCAGCTTGGAGCCATGGGCGGGTGAGACCCAGTACTTC. The full variable domain, its missing parts supplied by reference TRBV5-1 and TRBJ2-5, is KAGVTQTPRYLIKTRGQQVTLSCSPISGHRSVSWYQQTPGQGLQFLFEYFSETQRNKGNFPGRFSGRQFSNSRSEMNVSTLELGDSALYLCASSLEPWAGETQYFGPGTRLLVL.

The chain carries TRBV5-6 and TRBJ1-1; no firm D call. CDR1 and CDR2 from the germline V gene are SGHDT and YYEEEE. The CDR3 sequence is 13 residues long. Trimming cost V 2 bases and J 7 bases, with 12 bases left between them. CDR3 coding DNA: TGTGCCAGCAGCTTTTGGCAGGTAAATGAAGCTTTCTTT. Translating gives CASSFWQVNEAFF.

The V and J genes are TRBV7-9 and TRBJ1-3; 7 bases agree with TRBD1. CDR1 and CDR2 from the germline V gene are SEHNR and FQNEAQ (reference sequence). The V segment lost 5 bases and the J segment 7 bases; nucleotides outside the gene matches: 8. The CDR3 contains 14 residues. The CDR3 loop is CASSVDRVSNTIYF. CDR3 in DNA: TGTGCCAGCAGCGTCGACAGGGTTTCCAACACCATATATTTT.

The chain combines TRBV3-1 (or the pseudogene TRBV3-2) with TRBJ2-1, with TRBD2 identical over 16 bases. The V segment lost 4 bases and the J segment 10 bases; nucleotides outside the gene matches: 7. This CDR3 comprises 16 residues. The germline V gene has CDR1 LGHDT and CDR2 YNNKEL (reference sequence). The CDR3 DNA is TGTGCCAGCAGCCCGGGACTAGCGGGAGGGCTTGAAGAGCAGTTCTTC. The encoded protein is CASSPGLAGGLEEQFF.

The chain links TRBV10-3 to TRBJ1-5; 8 nucleotides match TRBD1. After removal of 8 bases from V and 4 bases from J, the junction contained 10 bases not matched to a gene. Germline V gene data show CDR1 as ENHRY and CDR2 as SYGVKD. This CDR3 is 15 amino acids long. CDR3 DNA sequence: TGTGCCATCGCGGTAGGACAGGGTGGAAATCAGCCCCAGCATTTT. It specifies CAIAVGQGGNQPQHF.

V is TRBV5-6 and J is TRBJ1-1, with 7 bases matching TRBD1. The germline CDR1 and CDR2 sequences are SGHDT and YYEEEE. The trim removed 4 bases at V and 0 bases at J, leaving 3 bases unmatched. The CDR3 sequence is 14 residues long. The DNA of the CDR3 is TGTGCCAGCAGCATGGGACAGATGAACACTGAAGCTTTCTTT. As protein: CASSMGQMNTEAFF.

The V call is TRBV11-2, the J call TRBJ2-1; TRBD1 might be the D (5 bases). The CDR3 spans 15 residues. Germline CDR1 SGHAT, CDR2 FQNNGV. The V and J ends lost 0 bases and 10 bases respectively, with 16 bases between them. The CDR3 sequence: CASSLDRKGAGEQFF. CDR3 coding DNA: TGTGCCAGCAGCTTAGATCGTAAAGGGGCAGGGGAGCAGTTCTTC. Using reference TRBV11-2 and TRBJ2-1 for the parts outside the CDR3, the full variable domain is EAGVAQSPRYKIIEKRQSVAFWCNPISGHATLYWYQQILGQGPKLLIQFQNNGVVDDSQLPKDRFSAERLKGVDSTLKIQPAKLEDSAVYLCASSLDRKGAGEQFFGPGTRLTVL.

V usage is TRBV5-6 and J usage is TRBJ1-2; 7 nucleotides agree with TRBD1. With 3 bases clipped from V and 4 bases from J, the junction kept 12 bases outside the gene matches. The V gene's germline CDR1 is SGHDT and CDR2 YYEEEE. The CDR3 contains 16 residues. The CDR3 loop reads CASSSFDRAKGYGYTF. DNA of the CDR3: TGTGCCAGCAGCTCCTTCGACAGGGCGAAGGGCTATGGCTACACCTTC.

The chain is built from TRBV6-6 and TRBJ1-1; tentatively, D is TRBD1 (6 bases). CDR1 MNHNY and CDR2 SVGAGI come from the germline V gene (reference sequence). V lost 0 bases to trimming and J lost 7 bases, with 15 bases between them. The CDR3 is 15 amino acids. In DNA, the CDR3 is TGTGCCAGCAGTTACTCTACAGGGAAGGTAAATGAAGCTTTCTTT. Translating gives CASSYSTGKVNEAFF.

The chain uses TRBV15 and TRBJ2-1, with TRBD1 identical over 8 bases. CDR1 and CDR2 (germline): LNHNV, YYDKDF (reference sequence). V shed 0 bases, J shed 10 bases, and the junction held 8 bases outside the gene matches. CDR3 length: 15 amino acids. DNA of the CDR3: TGTGCCACCAGCAGAGACTTTGGGACAGGTTTGGAGCAGTTCTTC. Its translation: CATSRDFGTGLEQFF.